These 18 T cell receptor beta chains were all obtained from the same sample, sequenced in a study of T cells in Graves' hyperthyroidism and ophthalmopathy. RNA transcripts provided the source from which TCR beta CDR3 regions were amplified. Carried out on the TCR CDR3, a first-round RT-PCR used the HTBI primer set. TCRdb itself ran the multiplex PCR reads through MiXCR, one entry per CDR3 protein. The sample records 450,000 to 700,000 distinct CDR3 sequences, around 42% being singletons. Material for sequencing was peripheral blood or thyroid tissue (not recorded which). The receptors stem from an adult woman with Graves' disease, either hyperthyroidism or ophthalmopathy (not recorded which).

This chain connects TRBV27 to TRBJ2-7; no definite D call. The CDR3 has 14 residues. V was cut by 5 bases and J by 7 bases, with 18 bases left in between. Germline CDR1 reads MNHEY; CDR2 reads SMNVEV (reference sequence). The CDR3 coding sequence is TGTGCCAGCAGTCCCCGGGCTCTATTTAGTGAGCAGTACTTC. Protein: CASSPRALFSEQYF.

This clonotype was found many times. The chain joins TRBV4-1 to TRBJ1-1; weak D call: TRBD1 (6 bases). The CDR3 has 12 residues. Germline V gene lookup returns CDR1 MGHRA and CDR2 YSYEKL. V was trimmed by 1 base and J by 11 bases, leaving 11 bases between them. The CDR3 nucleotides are TGCGCCAGCAGCCAAGTTAGGGGGGTGGCTTTCTTT. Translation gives CASSQVRGVAFF.

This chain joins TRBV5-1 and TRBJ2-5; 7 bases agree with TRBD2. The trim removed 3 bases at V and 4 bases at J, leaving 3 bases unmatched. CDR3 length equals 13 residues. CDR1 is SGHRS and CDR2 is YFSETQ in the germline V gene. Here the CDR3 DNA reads TGCGCCAGCAGCTGGAGACTAGCAGAGACCCAGTACTTC. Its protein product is CASSWRLAETQYF.

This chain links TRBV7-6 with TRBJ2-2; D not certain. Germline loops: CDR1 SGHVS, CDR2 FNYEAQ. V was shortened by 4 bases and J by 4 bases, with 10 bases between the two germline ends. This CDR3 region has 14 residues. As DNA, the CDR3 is TGTGCCAGCAGCTCACATTCGAGCACCGGGGAGCTGTTTTTT. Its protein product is CASSSHSSTGELFF. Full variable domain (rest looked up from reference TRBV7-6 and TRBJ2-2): GAGVSQSPRYKVTKRGQDVALRCDPISGHVSLYWYRQALGQGPEFLTYFNYEAQQDKSGLPNDRFSAERPEGSISTLTIQRTEQRDSAMYRCASSSHSSTGELFFGEGSRLTVL.

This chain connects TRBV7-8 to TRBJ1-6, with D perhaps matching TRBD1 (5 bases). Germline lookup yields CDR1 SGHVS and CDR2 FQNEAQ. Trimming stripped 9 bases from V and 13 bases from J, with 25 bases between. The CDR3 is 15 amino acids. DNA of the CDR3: TGTGCCAGTAGTCCAGAGGGGACCCGCGACGCGCCCCTCCACTTT. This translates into CASSPEGTRDAPLHF.

As DNA, the CDR3 is TGTGCCAGTAGTATCAGTGGGGATAGCAATCAGCCCCAGCATTTT. It specifies CASSISGDSNQPQHF. The chain is built from TRBV19 and TRBJ1-5; no firm D call. The CDR3 consists of 15 residues. Germline assignment: CDR1 LNHDA and CDR2 SQIVND (reference sequence). Trimming left V 3 bases short and J 0 bases short, with 9 bases between. The full variable domain, in which reference TRBV19 and TRBJ1-5 provide the parts outside the CDR3, is DGGITQSPKYLFRKEGQNVTLSCEQNLNHDAMYWYRQDPGQGLRLIYYSQIVNDFQKGDIAEGYSVSREKKESFPLTVTSAQKNPTAFYLCASSISGDSNQPQHFGDGTRLSIL.

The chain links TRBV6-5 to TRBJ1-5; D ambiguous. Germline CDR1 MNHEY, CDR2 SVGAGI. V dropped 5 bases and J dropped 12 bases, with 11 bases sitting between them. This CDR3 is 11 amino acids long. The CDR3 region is CASSRSISQHF. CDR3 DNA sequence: TGTGCCAGCAGTCGCTCGATAAGCCAGCATTTT.

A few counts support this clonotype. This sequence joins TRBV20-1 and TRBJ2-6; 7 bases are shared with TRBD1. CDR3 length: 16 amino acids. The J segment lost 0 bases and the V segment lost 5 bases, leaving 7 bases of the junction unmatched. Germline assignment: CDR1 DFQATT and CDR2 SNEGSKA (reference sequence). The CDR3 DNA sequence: TGCAGTGCTGGAGGTCGACAGGGCTCTGGGGCCAACGTCCTGACTTTC. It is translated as CSAGGRQGSGANVLTF.

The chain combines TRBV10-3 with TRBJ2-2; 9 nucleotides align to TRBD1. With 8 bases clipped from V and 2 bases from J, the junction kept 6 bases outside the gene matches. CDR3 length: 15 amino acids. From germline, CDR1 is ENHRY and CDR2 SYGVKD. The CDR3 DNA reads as TGTGCCATCCCCGGGACAGGGATTAACACCGGGGAGCTGTTTTTT. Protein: CAIPGTGINTGELFF.

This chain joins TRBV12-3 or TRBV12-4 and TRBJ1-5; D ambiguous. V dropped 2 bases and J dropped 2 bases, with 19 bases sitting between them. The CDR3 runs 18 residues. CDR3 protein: CASSLIGLGGIGNQPQHF. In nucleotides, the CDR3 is TGTGCCAGCAGTTTAATTGGCCTAGGCGGGATAGGCAATCAGCCCCAGCATTTT.

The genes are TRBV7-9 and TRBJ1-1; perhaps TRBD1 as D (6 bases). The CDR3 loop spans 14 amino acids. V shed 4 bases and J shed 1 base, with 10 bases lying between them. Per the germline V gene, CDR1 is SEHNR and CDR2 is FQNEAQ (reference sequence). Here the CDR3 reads CASSSGAQNTEAFF. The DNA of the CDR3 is TGTGCCAGCAGCTCAGGGGCACAGAACACTGAAGCTTTCTTT.

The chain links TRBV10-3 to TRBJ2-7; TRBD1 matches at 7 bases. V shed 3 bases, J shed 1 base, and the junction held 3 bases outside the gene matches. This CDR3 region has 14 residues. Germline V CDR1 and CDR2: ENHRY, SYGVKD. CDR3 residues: CAISDGDRSYEQYF. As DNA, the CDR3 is TGTGCCATCAGTGACGGGGACAGATCCTACGAGCAGTACTTC.

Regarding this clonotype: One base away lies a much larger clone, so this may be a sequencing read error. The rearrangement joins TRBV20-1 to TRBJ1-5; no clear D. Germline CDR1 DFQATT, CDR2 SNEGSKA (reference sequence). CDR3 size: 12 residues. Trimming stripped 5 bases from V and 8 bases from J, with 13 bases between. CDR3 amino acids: CSAVDRSEPQHF. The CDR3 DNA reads TGCAGTGCTGTTGACCGCTCCGAGCCCCAGCATTTT.

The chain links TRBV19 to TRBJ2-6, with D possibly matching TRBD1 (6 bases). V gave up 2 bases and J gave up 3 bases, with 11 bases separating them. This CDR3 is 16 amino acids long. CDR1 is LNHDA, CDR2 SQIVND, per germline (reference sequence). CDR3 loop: CASSIRAGDGANVLTF. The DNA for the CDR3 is TGTGCCAGTAGTATACGGGCAGGGGATGGGGCCAACGTCCTGACTTTC.

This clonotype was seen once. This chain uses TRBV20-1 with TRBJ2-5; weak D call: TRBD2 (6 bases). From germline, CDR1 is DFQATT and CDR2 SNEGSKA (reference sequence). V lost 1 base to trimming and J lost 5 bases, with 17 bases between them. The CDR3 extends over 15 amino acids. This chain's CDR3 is CSARAGDSQWETQYF. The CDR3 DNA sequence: TGCAGTGCTAGAGCCGGGGACTCCCAATGGGAGACCCAGTACTTC.

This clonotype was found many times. CDR3 sequence: CSVGGGSGNTIYF. In DNA form, the CDR3 reads TGCAGCGTGGGAGGCGGCTCTGGAAACACCATATATTTT. This rearrangement joins TRBV29-1 to TRBJ1-3; no reliable D call. This CDR3 contains 13 residues. Per germline, CDR1 SQVTM and CDR2 ANQGSEA. V was trimmed by 6 bases and J by 0 bases, leaving 9 bases between them.

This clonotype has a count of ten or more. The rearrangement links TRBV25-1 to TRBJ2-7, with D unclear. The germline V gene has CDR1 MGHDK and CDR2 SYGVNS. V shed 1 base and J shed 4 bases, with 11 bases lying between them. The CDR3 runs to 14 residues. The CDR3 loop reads CASSEWKESYEQYF. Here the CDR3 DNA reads TGTGCCAGCAGTGAATGGAAAGAGAGTTACGAGCAGTACTTC.

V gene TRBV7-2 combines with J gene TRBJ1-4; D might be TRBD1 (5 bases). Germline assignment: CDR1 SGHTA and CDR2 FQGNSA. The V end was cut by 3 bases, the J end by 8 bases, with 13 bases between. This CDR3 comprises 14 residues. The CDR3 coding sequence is TGTGCCAGCAGCTTCGTAGGGGTGAAAGAAAAACTGTTTTTT. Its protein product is CASSFVGVKEKLFF.